This note documents a single T cell receptor beta chain sequence. The sample belongs to a study of control samples from healthy donors and cancer patients. This CDR3 contains 14 residues. Trimming stripped 1 base from V and 1 base from J, with 9 bases between. CDR1 GTSNPN and CDR2 SVGIG come from the germline V gene (reference sequence). The repertoire was sequenced with immunoSEQ multiplex PCR; TCRdb's copy has only in-frame clones and lacks some. This table has 120,000 or so clones, around 87% appearing once. The TCR comes from a man aged 40-49 years in good health. The rearrangement joins TRBV30 to TRBJ2-3; D ambiguous. Material for sequencing was blood. CDR3 sequence reads: CAWSGRRGTDTQYF. The CDR3 nucleotides read TGTGCCTGGAGTGGAAGAAGGGGCACAGATACGCAGTATTTT.